Presented here are 9 T cell receptor beta chains from one specimen sequenced in a study of T cell responses to AZD1222 COVID-19 vaccine. Profiling relied on immunoSEQ multiplex PCR, and the TCRdb table lists in-frame clones only, not all of them. Of over 100,000 clones listed, roughly 90% were seen once; the top ten hold 9.5% to 15%. The sequences come from peripheral blood, collected on day 0 of MenACWY control vaccination. All receptors come from an adult in good health.

V gene TRBV9 combines with J gene TRBJ1-2; maybe TRBD1 (5 bases). This CDR3 has 13 residues. CDR1 and CDR2 from the germline V gene are SGDLS and YYNGEE. V was cut by 3 bases and J by 7 bases, with 13 bases left in between. The CDR3 sequence: CASSGEGWSGYTF. CDR3 bases: TGTGCCAGCAGCGGGGAGGGGTGGTCTGGCTACACCTTC.

The chain recombines TRBV7-2 with TRBJ2-7; TRBD2 is a possible D gene (6 bases). V lost 0 bases and J lost 3, with 12 bases in between. The CDR3 is 15 residues long. Germline V lookup: CDR1 SGHTA, CDR2 FQGNSA. CDR3 loop: CASSLAAGTVYEQYF. In DNA, the CDR3 is TGTGCCAGCAGCTTAGCGGCGGGGACTGTCTACGAGCAGTACTTC.

The J gene is TRBJ2-7, the V gene TRBV27; TRBD1 might be the D (6 bases). Trimming took off 10 bases at V and 1 base at J, with 20 bases between the two ends. CDR1 and CDR2 (germline): MNHEY, SMNVEV (reference sequence). This CDR3 has 15 amino acids. The CDR3 sequence: CATRKTGWGSYEQYF. CDR3 DNA: TGTGCCACCCGAAAAACAGGGTGGGGATCCTACGAGCAGTACTTC.

The chain carries TRBV9 and TRBJ2-1; D perhaps matches TRBD2 (7 bases). The CDR3 contains 15 residues. Trimming shortened V by 3 bases and J by 3 bases, and 13 bases separated the two germline ends. The germline V gene encodes CDR1 SGDLS and CDR2 YYNGEE. CDR3 region: CASSAGGGGYNEQFF. DNA for the CDR3: TGTGCCAGCAGCGCCGGGGGCGGGGGCTACAATGAGCAGTTCTTC. The entire variable domain, with the rest obtained from reference TRBV9 and TRBJ2-1, is as follows: DSGVTQTPKHLITATGQRVTLRCSPRSGDLSVYWYQQSLDQGLQFLIQYYNGEERAKGNILERFSAQQFPDLHSELNLSSLELGDSALYFCASSAGGGGYNEQFFGPGTRLTVL.

This chain connects TRBV6-2 or TRBV6-3 to TRBJ1-2; TRBD1 might be the D (6 bases). The CDR3 loop spans 18 amino acids. Germline values: CDR1 MNHEY, CDR2 SVGEGT. The V end was cut by 6 bases, the J end by 0 bases, with 23 bases between. CDR3 protein: CASSPEGGGTAANYGYTF. As DNA, the CDR3 is TGTGCCAGCAGCCCCGAGGGGGGCGGAACTGCGGCTAACTATGGCTACACCTTC.

V gene TRBV5-4 combines with J gene TRBJ1-1; 7 nucleotides align to TRBD1. Germline V gene sequence: CDR1 SGHNT, CDR2 YYREEE (reference sequence). The CDR3 length is 15 residues. Trimming took 5 bases from V and 1 from J; bases not matched to a gene: 8. CDR3 loop: CASSQGTAPNTEAFF. CDR3 coding DNA: TGTGCCAGCAGTCAAGGGACAGCTCCGAACACTGAAGCTTTCTTT. Based on the CDR3 plus reference TRBV5-4 and TRBJ1-1, the full variable domain is ETGVTQSPTHLIKTRGQQVTLRCSSQSGHNTVSWYQQALGQGPQFIFQYYREEENGRGNFPPRFSGLQFPNYSSELNVNALELDDSALYLCASSQGTAPNTEAFFGQGTRLTVV.

The count of this clone is one. V gene TRBV7-3 combines with J gene TRBJ2-2; the match to TRBD1 covers 9 bases. Germline CDR1 reads SGHTA; CDR2 reads FQGTGA. The CDR3 extends over 16 amino acids. Trimming at V came to 6 bases and at J to 2 bases, leaving 7 bases not matched to a gene. The CDR3 region is CASRTGGPSNTGELFF. Written as DNA, the CDR3 is TGTGCCAGCAGGACAGGGGGTCCTTCTAACACCGGGGAGCTGTTTTTT. Full variable domain (missing parts from reference TRBV7-3 and TRBJ2-2): GAGVSQTPSNKVTEKGKYVELRCDPISGHTALYWYRQSLGQGPEFLIYFQGTGAADDSGLPNDRFFAVRPEGSVSTLKIQRTERGDSAVYLCASRTGGPSNTGELFFGEGSRLTVL.

DNA of the CDR3: TGTGCCACCAGCAGACCAGGTAGGCCGAACACTGAAGCTTTCTTT. It yields the protein CATSRPGRPNTEAFF. The J gene is TRBJ1-1, the V gene TRBV15; no firm D call. This CDR3 is 15 amino acids long. CDR1 is LNHNV, CDR2 YYDKDF, per germline (reference sequence). V lost 2 bases, J lost 1 base, and 11 bases lay in between.

The chain combines TRBV7-2 with TRBJ1-1; D unclear. Trimming pared 1 base from V and 0 bases from J, leaving 15 bases between. This CDR3 has 17 amino acids. Germline V gene sequence: CDR1 SGHTA, CDR2 FQGNSA. CDR3 loop: CASSLGAWSQMNTEAFF. The CDR3 DNA follows: TGTGCCAGCAGCTTAGGAGCCTGGAGTCAAATGAACACTGAAGCTTTCTTT.